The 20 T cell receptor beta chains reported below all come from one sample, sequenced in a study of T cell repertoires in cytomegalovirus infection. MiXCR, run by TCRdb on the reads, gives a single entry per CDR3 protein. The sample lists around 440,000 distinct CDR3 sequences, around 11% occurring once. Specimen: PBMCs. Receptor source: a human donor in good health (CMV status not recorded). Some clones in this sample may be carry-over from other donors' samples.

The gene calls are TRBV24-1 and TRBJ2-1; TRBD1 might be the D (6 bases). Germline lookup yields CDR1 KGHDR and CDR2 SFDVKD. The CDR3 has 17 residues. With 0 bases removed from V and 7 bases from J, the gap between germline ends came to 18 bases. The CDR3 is CATSDLPGQEGQNEQFF. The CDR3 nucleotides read TGTGCCACCAGTGATTTGCCGGGACAAGAAGGGCAGAATGAGCAGTTCTTC.

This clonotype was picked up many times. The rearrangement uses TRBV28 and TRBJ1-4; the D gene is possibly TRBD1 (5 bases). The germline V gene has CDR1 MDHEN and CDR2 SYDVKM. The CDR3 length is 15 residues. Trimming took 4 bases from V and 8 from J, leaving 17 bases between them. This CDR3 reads CASSWGGGTGEKLFF. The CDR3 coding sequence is TGTGCCAGCAGTTGGGGCGGGGGGACCGGCGAAAAACTGTTTTTT.

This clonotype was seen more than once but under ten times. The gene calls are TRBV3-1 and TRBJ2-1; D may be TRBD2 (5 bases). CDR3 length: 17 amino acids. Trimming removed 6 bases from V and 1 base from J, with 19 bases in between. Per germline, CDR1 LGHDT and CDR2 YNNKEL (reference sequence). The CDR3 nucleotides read TGTGCCAGCAGTCCTTTCCTGCAGCAGCGGTCCTACAATGAGCAGTTCTTC. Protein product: CASSPFLQQRSYNEQFF.

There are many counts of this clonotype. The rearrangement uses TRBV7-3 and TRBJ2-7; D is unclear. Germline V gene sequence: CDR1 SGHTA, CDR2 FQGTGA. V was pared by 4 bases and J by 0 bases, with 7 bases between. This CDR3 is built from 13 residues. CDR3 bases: TGTGCCAGCAGCTATTCAAACTCCTACGAGCAGTACTTC. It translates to CASSYSNSYEQYF. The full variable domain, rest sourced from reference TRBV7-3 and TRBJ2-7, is GAGVSQTPSNKVTEKGKYVELRCDPISGHTALYWYRQSLGQGPEFLIYFQGTGAADDSGLPNDRFFAVRPEGSVSTLKIQRTERGDSAVYLCASSYSNSYEQYFGPGTRLTVT.

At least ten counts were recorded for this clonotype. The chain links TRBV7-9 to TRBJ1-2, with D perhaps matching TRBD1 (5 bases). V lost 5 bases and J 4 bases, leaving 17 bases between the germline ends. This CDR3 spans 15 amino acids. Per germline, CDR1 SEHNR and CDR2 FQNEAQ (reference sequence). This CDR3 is CASSPAGTVGYGYTF. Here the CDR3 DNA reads TGTGCCAGCAGCCCTGCGGGGACCGTGGGCTATGGCTACACCTTC.

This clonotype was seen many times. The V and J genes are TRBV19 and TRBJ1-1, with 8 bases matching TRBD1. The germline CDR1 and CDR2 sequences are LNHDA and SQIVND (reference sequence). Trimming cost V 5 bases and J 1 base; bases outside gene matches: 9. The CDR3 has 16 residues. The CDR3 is CASSSRAGGTNTEAFF. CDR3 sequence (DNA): TGTGCCAGTAGTTCTCGGGCAGGGGGCACGAACACTGAAGCTTTCTTT. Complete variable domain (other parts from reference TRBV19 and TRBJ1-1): DGGITQSPKYLFRKEGQNVTLSCEQNLNHDAMYWYRQDPGQGLRLIYYSQIVNDFQKGDIAEGYSVSREKKESFPLTVTSAQKNPTAFYLCASSSRAGGTNTEAFFGQGTRLTVV.

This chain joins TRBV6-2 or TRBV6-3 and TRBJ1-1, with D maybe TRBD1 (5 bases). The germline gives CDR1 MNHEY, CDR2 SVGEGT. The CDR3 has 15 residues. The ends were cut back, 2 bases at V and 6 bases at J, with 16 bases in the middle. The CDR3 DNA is TGTGCCAGCAGTTACGGGACGGCCCTGGGAGCTGAAGCTTTCTTT. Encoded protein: CASSYGTALGAEAFF.

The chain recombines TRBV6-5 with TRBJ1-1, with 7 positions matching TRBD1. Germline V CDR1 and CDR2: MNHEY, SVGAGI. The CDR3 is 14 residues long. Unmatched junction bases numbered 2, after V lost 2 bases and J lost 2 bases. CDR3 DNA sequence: TGTGCCAGCAGTTACCGACAGGGTAACACTGAAGCTTTCTTT. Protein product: CASSYRQGNTEAFF.

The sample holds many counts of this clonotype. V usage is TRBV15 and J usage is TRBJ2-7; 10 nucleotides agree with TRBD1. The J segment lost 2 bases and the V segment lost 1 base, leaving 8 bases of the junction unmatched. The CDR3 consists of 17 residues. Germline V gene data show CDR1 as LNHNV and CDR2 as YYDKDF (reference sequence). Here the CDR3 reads CATSRGLGDRGAYEQYF. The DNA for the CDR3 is TGTGCCACCAGCAGAGGCCTGGGGGACAGGGGAGCCTACGAGCAGTACTTC.

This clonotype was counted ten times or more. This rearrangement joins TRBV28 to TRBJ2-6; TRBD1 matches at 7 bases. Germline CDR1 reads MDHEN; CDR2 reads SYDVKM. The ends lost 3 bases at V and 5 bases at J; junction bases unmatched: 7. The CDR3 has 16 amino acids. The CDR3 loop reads CASSLWTGPRANVLTF. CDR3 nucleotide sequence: TGTGCCAGCAGTTTGTGGACAGGCCCTCGGGCCAACGTCCTGACTTTC.

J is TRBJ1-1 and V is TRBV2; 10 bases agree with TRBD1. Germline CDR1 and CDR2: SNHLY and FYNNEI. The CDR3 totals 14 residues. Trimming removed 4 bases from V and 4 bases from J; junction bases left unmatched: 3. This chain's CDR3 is CASSVGQGLTEAFF. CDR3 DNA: TGTGCCAGCAGTGTGGGACAGGGGCTCACTGAAGCTTTCTTT.

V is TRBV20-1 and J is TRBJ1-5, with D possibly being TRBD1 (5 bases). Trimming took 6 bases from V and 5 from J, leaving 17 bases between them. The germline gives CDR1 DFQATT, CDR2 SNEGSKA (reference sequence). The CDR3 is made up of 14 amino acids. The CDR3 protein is CSATYGGRHQPQHF. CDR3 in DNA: TGCAGTGCGACTTACGGGGGGAGGCATCAGCCCCAGCATTTT.

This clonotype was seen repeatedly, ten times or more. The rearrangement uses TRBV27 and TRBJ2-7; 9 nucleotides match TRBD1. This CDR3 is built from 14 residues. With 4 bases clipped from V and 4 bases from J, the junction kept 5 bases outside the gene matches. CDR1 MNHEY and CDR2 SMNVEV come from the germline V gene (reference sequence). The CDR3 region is CASSWGGQGYEQYF. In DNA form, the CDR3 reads TGTGCCAGCAGTTGGGGGGGACAGGGTTACGAGCAGTACTTC.

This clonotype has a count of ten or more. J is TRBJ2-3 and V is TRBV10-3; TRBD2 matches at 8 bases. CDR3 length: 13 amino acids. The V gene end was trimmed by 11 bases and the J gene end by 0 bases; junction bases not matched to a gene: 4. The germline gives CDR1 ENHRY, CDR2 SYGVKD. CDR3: CAAGRVSTDTQYF. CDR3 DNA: TGTGCCGCCGGGAGGGTCAGCACAGATACGCAGTATTTT.

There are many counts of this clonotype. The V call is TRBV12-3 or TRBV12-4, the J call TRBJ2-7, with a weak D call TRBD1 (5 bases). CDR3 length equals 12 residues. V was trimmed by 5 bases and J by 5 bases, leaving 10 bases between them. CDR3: CASSQIRDEQYF. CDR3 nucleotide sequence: TGTGCCAGCAGTCAGATCAGGGACGAGCAGTACTTC.

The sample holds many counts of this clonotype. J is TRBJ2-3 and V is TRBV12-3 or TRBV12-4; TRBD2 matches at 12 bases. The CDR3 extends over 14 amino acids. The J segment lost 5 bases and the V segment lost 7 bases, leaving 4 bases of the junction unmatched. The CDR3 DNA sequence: TGTGCCAGCAAAAGGACTAGCGGGGTAGATACGCAGTATTTT. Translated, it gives CASKRTSGVDTQYF.

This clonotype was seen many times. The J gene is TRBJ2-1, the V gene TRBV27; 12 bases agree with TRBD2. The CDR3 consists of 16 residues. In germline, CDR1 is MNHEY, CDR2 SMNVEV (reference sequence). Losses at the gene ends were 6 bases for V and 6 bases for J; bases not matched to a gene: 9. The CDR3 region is CASRSLTSGSGNEQFF. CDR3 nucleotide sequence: TGTGCCAGCAGATCCCTGACTAGCGGGAGTGGCAATGAGCAGTTCTTC.

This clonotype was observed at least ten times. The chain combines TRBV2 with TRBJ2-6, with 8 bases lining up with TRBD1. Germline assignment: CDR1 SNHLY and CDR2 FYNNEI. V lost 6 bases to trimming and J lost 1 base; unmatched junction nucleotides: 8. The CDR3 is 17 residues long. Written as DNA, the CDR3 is TGTGCCAGCAGGAAGGGGACAGGCTTTTCTGGGGCCAACGTCCTGACTTTC. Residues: CASRKGTGFSGANVLTF.

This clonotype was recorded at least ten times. CDR3 amino acids: CASSQGPGSAYGYTF. The CDR3 nucleotides read TGCGCCAGCAGCCAAGGTCCCGGTTCAGCCTATGGCTACACCTTC. This chain joins TRBV4-1 and TRBJ1-2; D ambiguous. Deletions cut 1 base from V and 4 bases from J, with 13 bases between. Germline V gene sequence: CDR1 MGHRA, CDR2 YSYEKL. The CDR3 spans 15 residues.

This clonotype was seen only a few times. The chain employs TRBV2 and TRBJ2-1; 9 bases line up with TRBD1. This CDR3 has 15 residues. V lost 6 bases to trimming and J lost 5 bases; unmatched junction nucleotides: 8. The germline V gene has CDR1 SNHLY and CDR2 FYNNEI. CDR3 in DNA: TGTGCCAGCAGGTACAGGGGGCAGGTGAACAATGAGCAGTTCTTC. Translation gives CASRYRGQVNNEQFF.